The source of this TCR beta chain is a study of T cell responses to AZD1222 COVID-19 vaccine. This CDR3 spans 15 amino acids. Germline assignment: CDR1 SGHAT and CDR2 FQNNGV. The V gene end was trimmed by 4 bases and the J gene end by 2 bases; junction bases not matched to a gene: 7. On this clone itself: Its antigen is currently unknown.

Study-level findings and limits: Every sample of the repertoires postdated the peak T cell response. Unmutated regions of variants are reportedly targeted by nearly half of spike-specific TCRs. White British donors predominated, females outnumbered males, and clonal diversity was possibly underestimated.

Generated by immunoSEQ multiplex PCR, the TCRdb table keeps only in-frame clones and is missing some. The data contain approximately 120,000 clones, approximately 91% of them singletons. The rearrangement uses TRBV11-2 and TRBJ2-7; 8 positions agree with TRBD2. The sequencing used peripheral blood, collected on day 0 of AZD1222 vaccination. The receptor was isolated from an adult in good health. The CDR3 bases are TGTGCCAGCAGCTGGGGTAGCGGGACGACCTACGAGCAGTACTTC. Encoded protein: CASSWGSGTTYEQYF.